This T cell receptor beta chain derives from a study of blood T cells in healthy people across ages. Germline V lookup: CDR1 DFQATT, CDR2 SNEGSKA (reference sequence). Trimming pared 0 bases from V and 2 bases from J, leaving 11 bases between. This CDR3 contains 15 residues. Using a J-beta primer mix together with a sample-barcoded 5' primer, a second PCR was run for about 6 to 11 cycles. TCRdb fed the 5' RACE reads into MiXCR, producing one record per CDR3 protein. The data show some 710,000 distinct CDR3 sequences, 35% to 60% seen once. Findings and limits, study-wide: The unknown donor CMV status may have confounded expanded clonotype changes.

On this clonotype: The antigen remains unidentified.

The sequence came from a man older than 75 in good health. The chain uses TRBV20-1 and TRBJ1-5; possible D gene TRBD1, 5 bases. Material for sequencing was blood. The CDR3 loop is CSARDRGKGNQPQHF. Here the CDR3 DNA reads TGCAGTGCTAGAGATCGGGGGAAGGGCAATCAGCCCCAGCATTTT.